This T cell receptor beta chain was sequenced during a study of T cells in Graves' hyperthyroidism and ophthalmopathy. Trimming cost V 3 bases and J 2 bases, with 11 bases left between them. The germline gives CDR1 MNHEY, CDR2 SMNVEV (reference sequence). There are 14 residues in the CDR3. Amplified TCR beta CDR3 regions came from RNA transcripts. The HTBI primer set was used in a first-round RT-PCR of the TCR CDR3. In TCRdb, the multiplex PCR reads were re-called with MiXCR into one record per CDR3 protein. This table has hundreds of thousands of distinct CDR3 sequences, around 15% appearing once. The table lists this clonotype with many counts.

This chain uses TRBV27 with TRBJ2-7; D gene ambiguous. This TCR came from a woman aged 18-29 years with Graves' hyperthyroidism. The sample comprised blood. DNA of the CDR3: TGTGCCAGCAGTTTGGCTTCAAACCCCTACGAGCAGTACTTC. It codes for CASSLASNPYEQYF.